A selection of T cell receptor delta chains follows, all from one sample in a study of gamma-delta T cells after stem cell transplantation. TCRdb re-processed the RT-PCR reads via CATT. The sample yields some 3,500 delta-chain clones, 9.5% to 13% seen once. Material: gamma-delta T cells. Every receptor here comes from a human donor. It is not recorded whose cells these are; they may come from a transplant donor. CDR3s include the opening cysteine and the closing phenylalanine or tryptophan. Each record gives: D gene, clone size, V gene, J gene, CDR3 protein, CDR3 DNA. The D gene is left open where the match is weak. Expanded clones are given a class, and other clones once, few, many or no size at all.

D gene: TRDD3; clone size: .; V gene: TRDV1; J gene: TRDJ1; CDR3 protein: CALGERPSDLTGGLPLGADKLIF; CDR3 DNA: TGTGCTCTTGGGGAACGCCCTAGCGACTTGACTGGGGGTCTCCCGCTTGGCGCCGATAAACTCATCTTT
D gene: .; clone size: .; V gene: TRDV1; J gene: TRDJ1; CDR3 protein: CALGSRPPTDRTDKLIF; CDR3 DNA: TGTGCTCTTGGGTCACGGCCTCCCACTGATCGCACCGATAAGCTCATCTTT
D gene: TRDD3; clone size: few; V gene: TRDV1; J gene: TRDJ1; CDR3 protein: CALGEGAATILGDSTDKLIF; CDR3 DNA: TGTGCTCTTGGGGAAGGGGCTGCTACAATACTGGGGGATTCCACCGATAAACTCATCTTT
D gene: TRDD3; clone size: .; V gene: TRDV3; J gene: TRDJ1; CDR3 protein: CALLSLQMGIPHTDKLIF; CDR3 DNA: TGTGCACTTCTTAGTTTACAGATGGGGATACCACACACCGATAAACTCATCTTT
D gene: TRDD3; clone size: medium-sized; V gene: TRDV1; J gene: TRDJ1; CDR3 protein: CALGESLSAFLGDTRSDKLIF; CDR3 DNA: TGTGCTCTTGGGGAAAGTCTCTCGGCGTTTCTGGGGGATACGCGCTCCGATAAACTCATCTTT
D gene: TRDD3; clone size: few; V gene: TRDV1; J gene: TRDJ1; CDR3 protein: CALGDRGSTLTGGPKYTDKLIF; CDR3 DNA: TGTGCTCTTGGGGATAGGGGGTCTACGTTAACTGGGGGACCCAAGTACACCGATAAACTCATCTTT
D gene: TRDD3; clone size: few; V gene: TRDV1; J gene: TRDJ1; CDR3 protein: CALGDPSWGIADKLIF; CDR3 DNA: TGTGCTCTTGGGGACCCCTCCTGGGGGATTGCGGATAAACTCATCTTT
D gene: .; clone size: medium-sized; V gene: TRDV2; J gene: TRDJ1; CDR3 protein: CACDNYPGCRLIF; CDR3 DNA: TGTGCCTGTGACAACTATCCGGGGTGTAGACTCATCTTT
D gene: .; clone size: .; V gene: TRDV1; J gene: TRDJ1; CDR3 protein: CALGEPPFLRVRDAILYTDKLIF; CDR3 DNA: TGTGCTCTTGGGGAACCACCATTCCTAAGAGTGAGGGATGCCATCTTGTACACCGATAAACTCATCTTT
D gene: TRDD3; clone size: few; V gene: TRDV1; J gene: TRDJ1; CDR3 protein: CALGEVLRVLGDKAYTDKLIF; CDR3 DNA: TGTGCTCTTGGGGAGGTACTTCGCGTACTGGGGGATAAGGCGTACACCGATAAACTCATCTTT
D gene: TRDD3; clone size: medium-sized; V gene: TRDV1; J gene: TRDJ1; CDR3 protein: CALGELAIPCPLGEMGLIF; CDR3 DNA: TGTGCTCTTGGGGAACTAGCAATTCCCTGCCCACTGGGGGAGATGGGACTCATCTTT